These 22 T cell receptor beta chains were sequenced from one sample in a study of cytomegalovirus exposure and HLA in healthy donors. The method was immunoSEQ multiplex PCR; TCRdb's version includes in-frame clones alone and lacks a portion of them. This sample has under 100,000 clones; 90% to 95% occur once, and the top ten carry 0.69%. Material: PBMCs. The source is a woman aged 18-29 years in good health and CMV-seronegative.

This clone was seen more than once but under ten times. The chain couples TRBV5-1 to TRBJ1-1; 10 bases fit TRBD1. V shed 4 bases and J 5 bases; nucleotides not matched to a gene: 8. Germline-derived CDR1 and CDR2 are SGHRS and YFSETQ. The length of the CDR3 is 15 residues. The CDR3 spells CASSPTDRGLTEAFF. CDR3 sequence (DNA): TGCGCCAGCAGCCCAACCGACAGGGGGCTTACTGAAGCTTTCTTT.

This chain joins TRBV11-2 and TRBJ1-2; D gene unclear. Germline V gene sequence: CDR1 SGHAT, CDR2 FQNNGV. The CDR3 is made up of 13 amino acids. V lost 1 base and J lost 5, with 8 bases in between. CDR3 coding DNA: TGTGCCAGCAGCTTAGTTAACCAGTATGGCTACACCTTC. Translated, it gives CASSLVNQYGYTF.

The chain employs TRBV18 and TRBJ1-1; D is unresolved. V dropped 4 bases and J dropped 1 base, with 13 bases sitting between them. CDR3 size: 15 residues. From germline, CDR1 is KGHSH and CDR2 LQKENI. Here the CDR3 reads CASSRTGGPNTEAFF. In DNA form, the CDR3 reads TGTGCCAGCTCACGGACTGGCGGACCGAACACTGAAGCTTTCTTT.

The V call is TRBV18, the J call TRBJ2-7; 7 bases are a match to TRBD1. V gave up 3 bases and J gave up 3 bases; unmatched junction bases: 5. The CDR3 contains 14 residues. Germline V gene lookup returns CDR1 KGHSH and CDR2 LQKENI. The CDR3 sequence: CASSPGTANYEQYF. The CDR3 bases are TGTGCCAGCTCACCCGGGACAGCGAACTACGAGCAGTACTTC.

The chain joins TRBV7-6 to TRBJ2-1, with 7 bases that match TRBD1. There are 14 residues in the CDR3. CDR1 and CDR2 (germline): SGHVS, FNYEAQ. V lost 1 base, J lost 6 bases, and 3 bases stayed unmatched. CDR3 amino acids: CASSLGQGGNEQFF. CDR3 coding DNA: TGTGCCAGCAGCTTAGGACAGGGCGGCAATGAGCAGTTCTTC. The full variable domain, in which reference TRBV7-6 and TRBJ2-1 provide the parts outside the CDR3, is GAGVSQSPRYKVTKRGQDVALRCDPISGHVSLYWYRQALGQGPEFLTYFNYEAQQDKSGLPNDRFSAERPEGSISTLTIQRTEQRDSAMYRCASSLGQGGNEQFFGPGTRLTVL.

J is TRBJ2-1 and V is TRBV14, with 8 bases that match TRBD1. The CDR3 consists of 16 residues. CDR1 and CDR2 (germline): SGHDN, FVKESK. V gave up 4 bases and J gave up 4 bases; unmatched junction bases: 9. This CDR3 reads CASSPWTGQGYNEQFF. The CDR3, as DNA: TGTGCCAGCAGCCCTTGGACAGGGCAGGGGTACAATGAGCAGTTCTTC. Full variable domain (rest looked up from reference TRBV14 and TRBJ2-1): EAGVTQFPSHSVIEKGQTVTLRCDPISGHDNLYWYRRVMGKEIKFLLHFVKESKQDESGMPNNRFLAERTGGTYSTLKVQPAELEDSGVYFCASSPWTGQGYNEQFFGPGTRLTVL.

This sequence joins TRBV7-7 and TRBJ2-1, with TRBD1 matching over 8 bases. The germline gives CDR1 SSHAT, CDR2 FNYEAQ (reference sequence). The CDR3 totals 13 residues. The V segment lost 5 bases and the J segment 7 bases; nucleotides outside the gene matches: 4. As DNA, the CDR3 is TGTGCCAGCAGCCCAGACAGGGGAAATGAGCAGTTCTTC. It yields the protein CASSPDRGNEQFF. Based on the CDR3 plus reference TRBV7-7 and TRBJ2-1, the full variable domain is GAGVSQSPRYKVTKRGQDVTLRCDPISSHATLYWYQQALGQGPEFLTYFNYEAQPDKSGLPSDRFSAERPEGSISTLTIQRTEQRDSAMYRCASSPDRGNEQFFGPGTRLTVL.

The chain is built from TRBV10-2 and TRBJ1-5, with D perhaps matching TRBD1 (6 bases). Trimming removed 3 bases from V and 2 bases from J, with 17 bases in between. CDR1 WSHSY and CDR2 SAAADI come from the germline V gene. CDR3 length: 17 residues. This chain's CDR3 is CASSDELGGPGNQPQHF. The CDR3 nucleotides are TGCGCCAGCAGTGATGAGCTTGGGGGCCCCGGCAATCAGCCCCAGCATTTT.

This CDR3 is CASSQDGSMNEQFF. The CDR3 region has the DNA TGTGCCAGCAGCCAAGATGGGAGTATGAATGAGCAGTTCTTC. V usage is TRBV4-2 and J usage is TRBJ2-1, with D possibly TRBD2 on 5 matching bases. The CDR3 sequence is 14 residues long. Looked up from germline, CDR1 is LGHNA and CDR2 is YNFKEQ. V shed 0 bases and J shed 7 bases, with 10 bases lying between them.

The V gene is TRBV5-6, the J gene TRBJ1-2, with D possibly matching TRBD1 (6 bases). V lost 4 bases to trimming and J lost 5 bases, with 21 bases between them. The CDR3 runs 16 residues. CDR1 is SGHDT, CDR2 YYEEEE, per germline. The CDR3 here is CASSGGAGNLGYGYTF. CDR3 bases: TGTGCCAGCAGCGGGGGGGCAGGGAACCTAGGGTATGGCTACACCTTC.

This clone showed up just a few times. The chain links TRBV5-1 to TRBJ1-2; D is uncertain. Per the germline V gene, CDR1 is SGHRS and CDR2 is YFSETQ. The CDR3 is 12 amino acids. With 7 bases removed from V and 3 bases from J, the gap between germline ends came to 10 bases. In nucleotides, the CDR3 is TGCGCCAGCGGCGGCAGCTACTATGGCTACACCTTC. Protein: CASGGSYYGYTF.

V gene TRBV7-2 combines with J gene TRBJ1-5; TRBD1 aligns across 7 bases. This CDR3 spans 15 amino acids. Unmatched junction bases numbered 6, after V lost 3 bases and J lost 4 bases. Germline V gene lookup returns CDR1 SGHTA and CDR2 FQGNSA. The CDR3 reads CASSFTGTANQPQHF. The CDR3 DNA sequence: TGTGCCAGCAGCTTTACCGGGACAGCTAATCAGCCCCAGCATTTT.

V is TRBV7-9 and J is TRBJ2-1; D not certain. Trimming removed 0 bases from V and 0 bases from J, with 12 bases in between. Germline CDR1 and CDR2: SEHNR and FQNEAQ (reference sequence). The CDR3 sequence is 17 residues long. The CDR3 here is CASSLAVYSSSYNEQFF. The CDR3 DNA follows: TGTGCCAGCAGCTTAGCCGTATACAGTAGCTCCTACAATGAGCAGTTCTTC.

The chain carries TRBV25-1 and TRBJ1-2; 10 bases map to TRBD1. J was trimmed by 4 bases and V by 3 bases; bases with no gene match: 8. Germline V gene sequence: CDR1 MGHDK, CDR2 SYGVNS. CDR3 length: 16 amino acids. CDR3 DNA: TGTGCCAGCAGTGACCAGAAGACAGGGGGCCTCTATGGCTACACCTTC. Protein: CASSDQKTGGLYGYTF.

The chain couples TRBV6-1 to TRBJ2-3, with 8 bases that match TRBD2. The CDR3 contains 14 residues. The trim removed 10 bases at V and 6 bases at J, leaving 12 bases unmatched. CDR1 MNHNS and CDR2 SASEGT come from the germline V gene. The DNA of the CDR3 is TGTGCCATCCCGGGACTAGTAGAAAGGGATACGCAGTATTTT. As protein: CAIPGLVERDTQYF.

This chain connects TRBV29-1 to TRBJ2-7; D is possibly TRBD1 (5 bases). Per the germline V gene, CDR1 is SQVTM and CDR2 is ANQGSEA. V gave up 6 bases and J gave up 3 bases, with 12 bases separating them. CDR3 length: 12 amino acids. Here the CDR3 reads CSVTDEYYEQYF. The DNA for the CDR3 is TGCAGCGTGACAGACGAGTACTACGAGCAGTACTTC.

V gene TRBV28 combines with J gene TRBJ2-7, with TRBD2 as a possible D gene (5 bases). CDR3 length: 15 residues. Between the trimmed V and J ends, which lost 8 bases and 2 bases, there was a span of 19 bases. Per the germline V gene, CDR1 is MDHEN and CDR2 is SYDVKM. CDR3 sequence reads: CASRNFLGRPYEQYF. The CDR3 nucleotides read TGTGCCAGCCGCAACTTCCTGGGGAGACCCTACGAGCAGTACTTC.

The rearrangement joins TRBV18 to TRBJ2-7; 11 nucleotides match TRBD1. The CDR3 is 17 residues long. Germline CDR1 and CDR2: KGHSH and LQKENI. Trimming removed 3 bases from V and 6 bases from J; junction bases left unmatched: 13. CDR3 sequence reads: CASSPGTGGTGIREQYF. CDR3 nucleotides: TGTGCCAGCTCACCCGGGACAGGGGGAACCGGCATACGCGAGCAGTACTTC.

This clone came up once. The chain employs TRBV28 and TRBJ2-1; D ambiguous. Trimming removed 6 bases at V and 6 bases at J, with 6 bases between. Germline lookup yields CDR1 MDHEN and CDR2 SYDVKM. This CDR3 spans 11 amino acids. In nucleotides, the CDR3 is TGTGCCAGCAGAACAGCCAATGAGCAGTTCTTC. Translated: CASRTANEQFF.

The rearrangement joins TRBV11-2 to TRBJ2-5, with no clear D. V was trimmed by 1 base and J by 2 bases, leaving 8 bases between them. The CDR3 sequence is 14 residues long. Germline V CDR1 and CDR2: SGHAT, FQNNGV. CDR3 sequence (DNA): TGTGCCAGCAGCTTAGGGGCTACACAAGAGACCCAGTACTTC. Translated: CASSLGATQETQYF.

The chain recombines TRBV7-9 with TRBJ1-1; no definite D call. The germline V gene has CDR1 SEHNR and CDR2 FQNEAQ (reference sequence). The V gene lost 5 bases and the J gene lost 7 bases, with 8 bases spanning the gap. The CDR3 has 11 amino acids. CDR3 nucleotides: TGTGCCAGCAGCCCTAAGATTGAAGCTTTCTTT. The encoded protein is CASSPKIEAFF.

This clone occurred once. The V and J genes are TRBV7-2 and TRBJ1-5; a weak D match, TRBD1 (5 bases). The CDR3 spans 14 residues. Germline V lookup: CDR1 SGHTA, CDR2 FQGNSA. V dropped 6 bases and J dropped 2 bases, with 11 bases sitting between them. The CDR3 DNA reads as TGTGCCAGCAGAGTGCAGGGTGGCAATCAGCCCCAGCATTTT. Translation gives CASRVQGGNQPQHF. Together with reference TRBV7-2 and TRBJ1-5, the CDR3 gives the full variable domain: GAGVSQSPSNKVTEKGKDVELRCDPISGHTALYWYRQSLGQGLEFLIYFQGNSAPDKSGLPSDRFSAERTGGSVSTLTIQRTQQEDSAVYLCASRVQGGNQPQHFGDGTRLSIL.